These 20 T cell receptor beta chains came from one sample sequenced in a study of patients and donors after allogeneic stem cell transplantation. TCRdb called the RT-PCR reads again in MiXCR, with one record for every CDR3 protein. The repertoire holds about 960,000 distinct CDR3 sequences, with 18% as singletons. Sequences were obtained from blood, either unsorted or a sorted T cell fraction (not recorded which). The receptors were sampled from a human donor who was either an allogeneic HSCT recipient or a stem cell or donor lymphocyte infusion donor (not recorded which). It is not recorded whose cells these are; they may come from a transplant donor.

The chain couples TRBV5-1 to TRBJ1-1, with D unresolved. The CDR3 is 13 amino acids. The germline V and J ends were trimmed by 5 bases and 6 bases, with 14 bases remaining between them. Germline V gene lookup returns CDR1 SGHRS and CDR2 YFSETQ. CDR3 amino acids: CASRPAPGPEAFF. The CDR3 DNA follows: TGCGCCAGCAGACCCGCCCCGGGTCCTGAAGCTTTCTTT.

This clonotype came up a few times. The genes are TRBV7-9 and TRBJ1-2; D is undetermined. V was trimmed by 7 bases and J by 8 bases, leaving 23 bases between them. The germline V gene encodes CDR1 SEHNR and CDR2 FQNEAQ (reference sequence). The CDR3 extends over 15 amino acids. As DNA, the CDR3 is TGTGCCAGCATCCCATTGCGGGATGCGGTGAGCGGCTACACCTTC. Its translation is CASIPLRDAVSGYTF.

The table lists this clonotype with many counts. The chain is built from TRBV6-2 or TRBV6-3 and TRBJ2-7; no firm D call. CDR3 length equals 15 residues. Per the germline V gene, CDR1 is MNHEY and CDR2 is SVGEGT. The V end lost 6 bases, the J end lost 2 bases, and 17 bases lay between the germline ends. CDR3: CASSSVDYLAYEQYF. The CDR3 DNA reads as TGTGCCAGCAGCTCCGTGGATTACTTAGCCTACGAGCAGTACTTC.

The gene calls are TRBV6-4 and TRBJ2-1, with 8 bases aligning to TRBD2. CDR3 length equals 15 residues. Unmatched junction bases numbered 6, after V lost 0 bases and J lost 8 bases. Germline values: CDR1 MRHNA, CDR2 SNTAGT. CDR3 sequence reads: CASSDSAGGIDEQFF. In DNA, the CDR3 is TGTGCCAGCAGTGACTCGGCGGGGGGCATCGATGAGCAGTTCTTC.

The J gene is TRBJ2-1, the V gene TRBV15, with TRBD2 matching over 12 bases. The germline CDR1 and CDR2 sequences are LNHNV and YYDKDF (reference sequence). Losses at the gene ends were 0 bases for V and 10 bases for J; bases not matched to a gene: 7. This CDR3 region has 16 residues. This CDR3 is CATSRDQRLAGDEQFF. CDR3 nucleotide sequence: TGTGCCACCAGCAGAGATCAGCGACTAGCGGGAGACGAGCAGTTCTTC.

This clonotype has just a few counts. V usage is TRBV3-1 and J usage is TRBJ2-4, with a weak D call TRBD2 (7 bases). The CDR3 runs 19 residues. Trimming took 0 bases from V and 0 from J, leaving 18 bases between them. Germline V CDR1 and CDR2: LGHDT, YNNKEL (reference sequence). The CDR3 spells CASSQEKGPGGVAKNIQYF. Here the CDR3 DNA reads TGTGCCAGCAGCCAAGAAAAGGGGCCGGGGGGCGTAGCCAAAAACATTCAGTACTTC.

This rearrangement joins TRBV4-1 to TRBJ2-1; tentatively, D is TRBD1 or TRBD2 (6 bases each). Germline CDR1 is MGHRA and CDR2 is YSYEKL. The CDR3 has 16 residues. Trimming removed 1 base from V and 4 bases from J, with 14 bases in between. The DNA for the CDR3 is TGCGCCAGCAGCCAAGTGGAGGGGGGTGAATACAATGAGCAGTTCTTC. Encoded protein: CASSQVEGGEYNEQFF.

The V call is TRBV12-3 or TRBV12-4, the J call TRBJ2-1, with 10 positions matching TRBD2. V lost 3 bases to trimming and J lost 5 bases; unmatched junction nucleotides: 1. The CDR3 totals 14 residues. The CDR3 DNA is TGTGCCAGCAGTTTTAGCGGGGGGAACAATGAGCAGTTCTTC. Translated, it gives CASSFSGGNNEQFF.

The chain employs TRBV20-1 and TRBJ1-5, with 7 bases fitting TRBD1. This CDR3 contains 14 residues. Germline V gives CDR1 DFQATT, CDR2 SNEGSKA (reference sequence). V shed 5 bases and J 1 base; nucleotides not matched to a gene: 5. The CDR3: CSALDRASNQPQHF. The DNA for the CDR3 is TGCAGTGCTCTTGACAGGGCGAGCAATCAGCCCCAGCATTTT.

The chain joins TRBV11-2 to TRBJ2-3, with D possibly matching TRBD2 (6 bases). The germline V and J ends were trimmed by 0 bases and 2 bases, with 12 bases remaining between them. The CDR3 length is 16 residues. Germline CDR1 reads SGHAT; CDR2 reads FQNNGV. The CDR3 is CASSLDLARSTDTQYF. The CDR3 DNA reads as TGTGCCAGCAGCTTAGACCTAGCGAGATCCACAGATACGCAGTATTTT.

V and J are TRBV2 and TRBJ2-1, with 10 bases that match TRBD1. The CDR3 consists of 14 residues. The V gene's germline CDR1 is SNHLY and CDR2 FYNNEI. The V and J ends lost 7 bases and 3 bases, in that order; junction bases with no gene match: 3. The CDR3, as DNA: TGTGCCAGCACCGGACAGGGGGTCTACAATGAGCAGTTCTTC. It specifies CASTGQGVYNEQFF.

The rearrangement uses TRBV29-1 and TRBJ1-3; 10 bases align to TRBD1. With 7 bases clipped from V and 3 bases from J, the junction kept 6 bases outside the gene matches. The CDR3 runs 14 residues. Germline values: CDR1 SQVTM, CDR2 ANQGSEA. The CDR3 here is CSAAGTGVGNTIYF. The CDR3 nucleotides are TGCAGCGCAGCCGGGACAGGGGTTGGAAACACCATATATTTT.

This clonotype was counted many times. The chain carries TRBV12-3 or TRBV12-4 and TRBJ2-1, with 10 bases matching TRBD2. The CDR3 totals 14 residues. V lost 6 bases and J lost 7; bases outside the gene matches: 6. The DNA for the CDR3 is TGTGCCAGCAGCCGGAGGACTAGCGGTAATGAGCAGTTCTTC. The encoded protein is CASSRRTSGNEQFF.

In its sample, this clonotype was seen a few times. V usage is TRBV10-3 and J usage is TRBJ1-5, with 8 bases fitting TRBD1. The germline gives CDR1 ENHRY, CDR2 SYGVKD. After removal of 10 bases from V and 5 bases from J, the junction contained 19 bases not matched to a gene. The CDR3 totals 17 residues. The CDR3, as DNA: TGTGCCACCGGTGGGTCCGACAGGGGACTTACCTATCAGCCCCAGCATTTT. This translates into CATGGSDRGLTYQPQHF.

This chain links TRBV20-1 with TRBJ2-2, with 10 bases matching TRBD2. The germline CDR1 and CDR2 sequences are DFQATT and SNEGSKA (reference sequence). This CDR3 spans 16 amino acids. With V trimmed by 6 bases and J by 6 bases, 13 bases remained unmatched. CDR3 sequence reads: CSAQILAGEESGELFF. The DNA for the CDR3 is TGCAGTGCCCAAATTCTAGCGGGAGAAGAATCCGGGGAGCTGTTTTTT.

The rearrangement uses TRBV3-1 and TRBJ2-3; TRBD2 matches at 7 bases. CDR1 and CDR2 (germline): LGHDT, YNNKEL (reference sequence). The CDR3 totals 16 residues. V lost 4 bases, J lost 1 base, and 8 bases stayed unmatched. The CDR3 loop reads CASSRRAGPRTDTQYF. CDR3 nucleotides: TGTGCCAGCAGCCGAAGAGCGGGACCTCGCACAGATACGCAGTATTTT.

The gene calls are TRBV4-3 and TRBJ2-2; D remains unclear. Germline assignment: CDR1 LGHNA and CDR2 YSLEER. The CDR3 covers 15 residues. Deletions cut 3 bases from V and 0 bases from J, with 8 bases between. CDR3 DNA: TGCGCCAGCAGCCATAGGGCTGCGAACACCGGGGAGCTGTTTTTT. This translates into CASSHRAANTGELFF.

This clonotype was recorded many times. V usage is TRBV12-3 or TRBV12-4 and J usage is TRBJ2-7; 9 bases map to TRBD2. This CDR3 has 17 amino acids. Trimming at V came to 1 base and at J to 0 bases, leaving 7 bases not matched to a gene. For the CDR3, the DNA is TGTGCCAGCAGTTTAGGTAGTAGCGGGGGACTCTCCTACGAGCAGTACTTC. Amino acids: CASSLGSSGGLSYEQYF.

This clonotype has a single count. V is TRBV21-1 and J is TRBJ1-4; the D call TRBD1 from the table was never checked on the DNA. TRBV21-1 is labeled a pseudogene. This CDR3 contains 17 residues. CDR3 sequence (DNA): TGTGCCAGCAGCACGCCCAGGGTGTCTTCACCTAATGAAAAACTGTTTTTT. It codes for CASSTPRVSSPNEKLFF.

This clonotype was seen only a few times. V and J are TRBV5-1 and TRBJ1-4, with 8 positions matching TRBD1. The V and J ends lost 3 bases and 8 bases, in that order; junction bases with no gene match: 6. CDR1 SGHRS and CDR2 YFSETQ come from the germline V gene. CDR3 length: 14 residues. The CDR3 here is CASSYGQGREKLFF. The CDR3 nucleotides read TGCGCCAGCAGCTACGGACAGGGCAGGGAAAAACTGTTTTTT. Together with reference TRBV5-1 and TRBJ1-4, the CDR3 gives the full variable domain: KAGVTQTPRYLIKTRGQQVTLSCSPISGHRSVSWYQQTPGQGLQFLFEYFSETQRNKGNFPGRFSGRQFSNSRSEMNVSTLELGDSALYLCASSYGQGREKLFFGSGTQLSVL.